This T cell receptor (beta chain) was identified during a study of CD8+ T cells in alopecia areata. Treatment denoted: oral pan-JAK inhibitor, 5-10 mg twice daily. The study, taken as a whole, reports: Normal skin's resident alphabeta T cells are sequenced alongside lesional scalp T cells. Links between baseline CD8+ expansion and response need larger treated cohorts.

Sequencing templates came from extracted RNA that was reverse transcribed into cDNA. Profiling relied on immunoSEQ multiplex PCR, and the TCRdb table lists in-frame clones only, not all of them. The sample yields some 120,000 clones, around 60% seen once. To note about this clone: Its antigen is not known.

The clonotype originates from a human donor with alopecia areata. The specimen comprised CD4+ T cells sorted from blood, sampled at week 4, from a patient treated with tofacitinib.

Here the CDR3 DNA reads TGTGCCACCAGCAGAGATCGGGACGTTCAAGAGACCCAGTACTTC. Translating it yields CATSRDRDVQETQYF. The chain has TRBV15 and TRBJ2-5; D may be TRBD1 or TRBD2 (5 bases each). V lost 0 bases to trimming and J lost 2 bases, with 10 bases between them. The CDR3 loop spans 15 amino acids. Germline CDR1 reads LNHNV; CDR2 reads YYDKDF (reference sequence).